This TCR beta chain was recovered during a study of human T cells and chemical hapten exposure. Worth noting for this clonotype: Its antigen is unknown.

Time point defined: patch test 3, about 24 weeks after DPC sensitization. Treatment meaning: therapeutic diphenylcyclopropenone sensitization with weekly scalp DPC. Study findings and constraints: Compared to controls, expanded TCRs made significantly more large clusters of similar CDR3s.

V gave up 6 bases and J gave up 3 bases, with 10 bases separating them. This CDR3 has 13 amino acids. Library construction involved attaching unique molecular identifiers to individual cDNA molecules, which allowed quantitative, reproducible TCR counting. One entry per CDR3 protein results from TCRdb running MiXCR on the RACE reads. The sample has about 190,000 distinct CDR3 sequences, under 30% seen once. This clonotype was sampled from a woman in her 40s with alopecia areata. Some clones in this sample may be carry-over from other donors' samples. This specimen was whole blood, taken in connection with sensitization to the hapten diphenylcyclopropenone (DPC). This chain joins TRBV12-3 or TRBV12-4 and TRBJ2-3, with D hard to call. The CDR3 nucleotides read TGTGCCAGCAGCCTTGAGGCGACAGATACGCAGTATTTT. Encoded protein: CASSLEATDTQYF.